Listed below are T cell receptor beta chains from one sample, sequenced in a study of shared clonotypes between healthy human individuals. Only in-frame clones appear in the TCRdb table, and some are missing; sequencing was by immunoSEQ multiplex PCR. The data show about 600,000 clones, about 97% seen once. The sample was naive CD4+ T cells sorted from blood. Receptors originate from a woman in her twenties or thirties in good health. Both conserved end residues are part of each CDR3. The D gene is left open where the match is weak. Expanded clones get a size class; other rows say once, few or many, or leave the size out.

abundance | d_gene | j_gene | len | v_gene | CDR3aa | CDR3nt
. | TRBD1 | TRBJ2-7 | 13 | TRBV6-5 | CASTGTGSYEQYF | TGTGCCAGCACCGGGACAGGATCCTACGAGCAGTACTTC
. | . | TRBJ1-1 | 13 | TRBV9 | CASSVEMNTEAFF | TGTGCCAGCAGCGTAGAGATGAACACTGAAGCTTTCTTT
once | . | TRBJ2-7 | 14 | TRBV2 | CASRTQGSSYEQYF | TGTGCCAGCAGGACCCAGGGGAGCTCCTACGAGCAGTACTTC
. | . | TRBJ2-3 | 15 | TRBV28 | CASSLWGRTSDTQYF | TGTGCCAGCAGTTTATGGGGACGTACGTCAGATACGCAGTATTTT
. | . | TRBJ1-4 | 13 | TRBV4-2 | CASSQESNEKLFF | TGTGCCAGCAGCCAAGAGAGTAATGAAAAACTGTTTTTT
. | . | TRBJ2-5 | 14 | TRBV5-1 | CASSPDRDFQTQYF | TGCGCCAGCAGCCCCGACCGGGACTTTCAGACCCAGTACTTC
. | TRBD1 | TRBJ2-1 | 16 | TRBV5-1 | CASSSTGTGVKNEQFF | TGCGCCAGCAGCTCTACCGGGACAGGGGTTAAAAATGAGCAGTTCTTC
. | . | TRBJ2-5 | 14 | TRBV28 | CASSLWTGQETQYF | TGTGCCAGCAGTTTATGGACAGGACAAGAGACCCAGTACTTC
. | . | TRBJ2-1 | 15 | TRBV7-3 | CASSIRAGSHNEQFF | TGTGCCAGCAGCATTAGGGCAGGGAGTCACAATGAGCAGTTCTTC
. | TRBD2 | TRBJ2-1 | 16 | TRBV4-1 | CASSQASGSRYNEQFF | TGCGCCAGCAGCCAGGCTAGCGGGAGCCGCTACAATGAGCAGTTCTTC
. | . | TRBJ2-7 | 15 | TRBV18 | CASSPMGRGENEQYF | TGTGCCAGCTCACCAATGGGTAGGGGTGAAAACGAGCAGTACTTC
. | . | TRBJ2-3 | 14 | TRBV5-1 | CASSLLASTDTQYF | TGCGCCAGCAGCTTGCTGGCTAGCACAGATACGCAGTATTTT
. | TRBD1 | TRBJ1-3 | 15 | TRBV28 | CASRADRVSGNTIYF | TGTGCCAGCAGAGCTGACAGGGTCTCTGGAAACACCATATATTTT
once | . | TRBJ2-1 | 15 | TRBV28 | CASTVESGPYNEQFF | TGTGCCAGCACCGTAGAGAGCGGGCCGTACAATGAGCAGTTCTTC
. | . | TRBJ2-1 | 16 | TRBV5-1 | CASSFGSSNSYNEQFF | TGCGCCAGCAGCTTCGGGAGCTCAAACTCCTACAATGAGCAGTTCTTC
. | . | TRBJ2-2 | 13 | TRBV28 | CASSSPSGGELFF | TGTGCCAGCAGTTCCCCGAGTGGTGGGGAGCTGTTTTTT
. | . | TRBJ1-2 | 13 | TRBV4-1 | CASSQVGSYGYTF | TGCGCCAGCAGCCAAGTAGGAAGCTATGGCTACACCTTC